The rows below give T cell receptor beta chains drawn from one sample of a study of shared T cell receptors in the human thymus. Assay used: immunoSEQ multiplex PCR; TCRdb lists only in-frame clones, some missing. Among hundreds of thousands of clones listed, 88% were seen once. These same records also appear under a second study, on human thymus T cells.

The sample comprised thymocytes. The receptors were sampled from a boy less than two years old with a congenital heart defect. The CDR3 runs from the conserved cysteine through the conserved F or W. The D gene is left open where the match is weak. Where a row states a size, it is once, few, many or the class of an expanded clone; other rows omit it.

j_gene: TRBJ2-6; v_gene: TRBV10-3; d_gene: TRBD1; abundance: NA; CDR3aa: CAISERDRGRTGANVLTF; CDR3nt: TGTGCCATCAGTGAGCGGGACAGGGGTAGGACTGGGGCCAACGTCCTGACTTTC
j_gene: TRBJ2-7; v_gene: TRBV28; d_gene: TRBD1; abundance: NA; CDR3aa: CASSPGTGGAEQYF; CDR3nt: TGTGCCAGCAGCCCCGGGACAGGGGGCGCAGAGCAGTACTTC
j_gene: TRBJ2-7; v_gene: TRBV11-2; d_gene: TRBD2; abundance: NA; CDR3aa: CASSSRTSGILGYEQYF; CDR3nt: TGTGCCAGCAGCTCCCGGACTAGCGGGATACTTGGCTACGAGCAGTACTTC
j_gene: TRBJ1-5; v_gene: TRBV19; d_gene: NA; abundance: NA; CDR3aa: CASSIRGRLESNQPQHF; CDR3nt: TGTGCCAGTAGTATACGCGGTCGGCTAGAGAGCAATCAGCCCCAGCATTTT
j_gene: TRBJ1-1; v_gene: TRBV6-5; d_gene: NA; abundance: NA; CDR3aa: CASRGGATEAFF; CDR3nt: TGTGCCAGCAGGGGGGGGGCCACTGAAGCTTTCTTT
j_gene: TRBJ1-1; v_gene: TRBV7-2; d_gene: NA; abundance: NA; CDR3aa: CASRGAEGLNTEAFF; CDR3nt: TGTGCCAGCCGAGGGGCGGAGGGGTTGAACACTGAAGCTTTCTTT
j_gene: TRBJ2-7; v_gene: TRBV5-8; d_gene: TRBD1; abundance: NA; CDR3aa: CASSRRPQGDIYEQYF; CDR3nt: TGTGCCAGCAGCAGGCGGCCACAGGGGGACATCTACGAGCAGTACTTC
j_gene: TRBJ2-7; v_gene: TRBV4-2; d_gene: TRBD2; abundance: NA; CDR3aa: CASSPPGLANEQYF; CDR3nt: TGTGCCAGCAGCCCCCCGGGACTAGCTAACGAGCAGTACTTC
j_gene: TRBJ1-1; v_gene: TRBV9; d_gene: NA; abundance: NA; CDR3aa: CASTRLTEAFF; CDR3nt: TGTGCCAGCACCCGTCTCACTGAAGCTTTCTTT
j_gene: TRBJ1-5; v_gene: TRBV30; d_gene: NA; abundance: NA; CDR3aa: CAWEAGSRAGQPQHF; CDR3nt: TGTGCCTGGGAGGCGGGCTCACGAGCCGGGCAGCCCCAGCATTTT
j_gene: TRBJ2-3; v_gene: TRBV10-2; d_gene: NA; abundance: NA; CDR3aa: CASSTGEGTDTQYF; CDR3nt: TGCGCCAGCAGTACGGGAGAAGGCACAGATACGCAGTATTTT
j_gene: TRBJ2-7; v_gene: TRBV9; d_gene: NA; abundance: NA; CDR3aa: CASSVDSDKSYEQYF; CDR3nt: TGTGCCAGCAGCGTAGACTCGGACAAGTCCTACGAGCAGTACTTC
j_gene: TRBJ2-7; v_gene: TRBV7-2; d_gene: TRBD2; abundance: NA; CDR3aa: CASSHSGRDSYEQYF; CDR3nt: TGTGCCAGCAGCCATAGCGGGAGAGATTCCTACGAGCAGTACTTC
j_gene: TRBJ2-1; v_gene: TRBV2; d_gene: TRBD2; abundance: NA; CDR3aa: CASRLLAGVYNEQFF; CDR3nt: TGTGCCAGCAGACTACTAGCGGGAGTCTACAATGAGCAGTTCTTC
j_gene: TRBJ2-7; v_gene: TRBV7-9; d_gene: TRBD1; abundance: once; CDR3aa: CASSPPLDRIHEQYF; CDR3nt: TGTGCCAGCAGCCCACCATTGGACAGGATCCACGAGCAGTACTTC
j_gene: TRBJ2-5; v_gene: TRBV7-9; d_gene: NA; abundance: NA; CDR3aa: CASSLSGGETQYF; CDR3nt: TGTGCCAGCAGCTTATCCGGAGGGGAGACCCAGTACTTC
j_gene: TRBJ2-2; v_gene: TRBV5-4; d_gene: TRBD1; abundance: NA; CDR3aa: CASSLCPPGQRLENTGELFF; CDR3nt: TGTGCCAGCAGCTTGTGTCCTCCGGGACAGCGGTTGGAAAACACCGGGGAGCTGTTTTTT
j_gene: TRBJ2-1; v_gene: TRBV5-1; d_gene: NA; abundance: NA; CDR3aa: CASSLAVSSVYNEQFF; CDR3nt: TGCGCCAGCAGCTTGGCGGTGTCTAGCGTTTACAATGAGCAGTTCTTC
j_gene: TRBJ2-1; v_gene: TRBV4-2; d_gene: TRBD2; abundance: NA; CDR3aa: CASSQRLAGTNEQFF; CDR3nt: TGTGCCAGCAGCCAGAGACTAGCGGGGACCAATGAGCAGTTCTTC
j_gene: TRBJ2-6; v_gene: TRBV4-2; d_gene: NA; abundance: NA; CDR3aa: CASTAPSRDNSGANVLTF; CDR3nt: TGTGCCAGCACGGCCCCGAGCAGGGATAACTCTGGGGCCAACGTCCTGACTTTC